This T cell receptor (beta chain) stems from a study of control samples from healthy donors and cancer patients. This CDR3 is 13 amino acids long. V lost 5 bases to trimming and J lost 7 bases; unmatched junction nucleotides: 8. Germline-derived CDR1 and CDR2 are GTSNPN and SVGIG (reference sequence). Measured with immunoSEQ multiplex PCR; TCRdb has only the in-frame clones, and not every one. The table records approximately 82,000 clones, around 87% of them present only once. Sequenced: blood. The rearrangement links TRBV30 to TRBJ1-1; TRBD1 matches at 9 bases. This clonotype was sampled from a man aged 50 to 59 in good health. CDR3 nucleotide sequence: TGTGCCTGGGATACAGGGGGCCGGGTTGAAGCTTTCTTT. It codes for CAWDTGGRVEAFF.